This T cell receptor beta chain was found in a study of graft-versus-host responses after intestinal transplantation. The wider study: Among the recipients, transplants were multivisceral, liver-intestinal, or isolated intestinal.

Clones were sequenced by immunoSEQ multiplex PCR, and TCRdb holds only the in-frame ones, with some missing. Counted here are about 120,000 clones, 90% to 95% occurring once; the ten biggest clones make up roughly 3.5%. V was clipped by 6 bases and J by 16 bases; unmatched bases: 9. The CDR3 has 12 amino acids. Germline lookup yields CDR1 MDHEN and CDR2 SYDVKM. Points from the study as a whole: Early HvG declines after transplant were associated with peak circulating GvH clone levels.

As to this clone: The target antigen is unknown.

The chain employs TRBV28 and TRBJ2-1; 10 bases match TRBD2. Here the sequenced sample was unstimulated CD8+ T cells sorted from spleen or lymph node cells, taken before intestinal transplant. The receptor was derived from a human donor who received an intestinal transplant. The CDR3 sequence is CASSDQLAGSFF. In nucleotides, the CDR3 is TGTGCCAGCAGCGATCAACTAGCGGGATCATTCTTC.